This T cell receptor beta chain is from a study of T cell responses to AZD1222 COVID-19 vaccine (dated by TCRdb to the early 2020s). Background for the entire study: AZD1222 recipients with second doses at about 4 weeks or about 12 weeks were pooled, because spike-specific TCR depth and breadth did not differ between schedules. A total of 230 or so trial participants underwent TCR sequencing, of whom approximately 210 received two doses of AZD1222 and about 25 received two doses of the MenACWY control vaccine. Trial participants were enrolled by age into subgroups of 18-55, 56-69 and 70-plus years, and around 150, 28 and 57 TCR-sequenced participants, respectively, were included in these subgroups. Results and caveats for the whole study, not just this receptor: Because no samples from the day 14 peak response were available, repertoires could be characterized only after the peak T cell response. Most participants were white British and females outnumbered males, and the authors suggested that clonal diversity may have been underestimated. A significant rise in spike-specific TCR breadth and depth was observed after two AZD1222 doses relative to day 0 and relative to MenACWY recipients. Nearly half of unique spike-specific TCRs reportedly recognized epitopes outside regions mutated in the B.1.351 and B.1.1.7 variants. Vaccine-associated CD4 TCRs spanned the whole spike protein, with dominant responses in regions 160-218 and 743-854. Conclusions about previously exposed vaccinees were limited because only a handful of AZD1222 recipients were SARS-CoV-2 seropositive at baseline. The 56-69-year group was small, and its depth increase did not reach significance, likely because of low power.

According to the germline V gene, CDR1 reads SGDLS and CDR2 reads YYNGEE. Between the V and J ends, shortened by 4 bases and 11 bases respectively, the junction contains 12 bases. The CDR3 runs 12 residues from the cysteine to the phenylalanine. The retained sequence is limited to the CDR3, 36 bases, with the frame set at the first base. The CDR3 regions of human TCRbeta chains were subjected to immunosequencing. For the original study's pipeline: TCRs in the repertoires were matched against a reference library of SARS-CoV-2-specific TCRs that had been generated with the MIRA antigen-specificity platform. Breadth meant the fraction of unique TCRs that were SARS-CoV-2-associated, whereas depth meant the fraction of total T cells that were SARS-CoV-2-associated. Each spike-specific TCR was assigned to its reactive spike region and to a CD4 or CD8 class using the MIRA data. Log10-transformed breadth and depth values were compared by one-way ANOVA with Sidak's multiple comparisons tests. Sourced from immuneACCESS, this table was stored by TCRdb with only in-frame sequences that have V and J called. A share of the clones is absent; for the studies checked, an unresolved V gene accounts for under half, and the remainder has no known explanation. V and J calls plus clone size are reproduced from that table; the DNA served to infer D and trimming. In all, the sample holds roughly 28,000 clones, and 89% of those were seen once. Of the sample, 1% to 1.5% falls within the top ten clones.

The label giving this sample's time point can be read as: baseline before first vaccination. The vaccinee samples were drawn from two UK trials, COV001 and COV002, one of which was a single-blind randomized controlled phase 2/3 trial testing AZD1222 (ChAdOx1 nCoV-19) in healthy adults. For TCRbeta chain sequencing, PBMC samples were collected from trial participants at day 0 and at day 28 after the second dose. This clone appeared a few times. This receptor's antigen is unknown. Base qualities are missing; no much larger clone stands one base away. This clonotype originated in an adult in good health. The starting material was peripheral blood, obtained on day 0 of AZD1222 vaccination. The chain couples TRBV9 to TRBJ1-4; 6 matching bases give a weak D call of TRBD1. Here is the DNA: TGTGCCAGCAGCTCAGACACAGGGAAACTGTTTTTT. This sequence encodes CASSSDTGKLFF.